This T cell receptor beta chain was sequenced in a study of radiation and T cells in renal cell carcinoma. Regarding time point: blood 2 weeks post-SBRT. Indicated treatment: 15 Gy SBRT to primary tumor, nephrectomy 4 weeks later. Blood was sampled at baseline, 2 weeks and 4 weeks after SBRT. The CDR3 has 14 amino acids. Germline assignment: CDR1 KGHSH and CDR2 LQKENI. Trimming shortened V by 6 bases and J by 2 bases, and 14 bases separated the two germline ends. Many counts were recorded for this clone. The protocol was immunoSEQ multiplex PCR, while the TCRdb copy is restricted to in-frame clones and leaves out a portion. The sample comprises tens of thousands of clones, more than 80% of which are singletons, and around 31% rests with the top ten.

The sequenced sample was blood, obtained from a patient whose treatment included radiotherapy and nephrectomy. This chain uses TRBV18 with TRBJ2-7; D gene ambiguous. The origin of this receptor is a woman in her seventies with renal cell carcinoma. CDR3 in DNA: TGTGCCAGCTCCTCCCGGACGGAGCCCTACGAGCAGTACTTC. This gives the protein CASSSRTEPYEQYF.